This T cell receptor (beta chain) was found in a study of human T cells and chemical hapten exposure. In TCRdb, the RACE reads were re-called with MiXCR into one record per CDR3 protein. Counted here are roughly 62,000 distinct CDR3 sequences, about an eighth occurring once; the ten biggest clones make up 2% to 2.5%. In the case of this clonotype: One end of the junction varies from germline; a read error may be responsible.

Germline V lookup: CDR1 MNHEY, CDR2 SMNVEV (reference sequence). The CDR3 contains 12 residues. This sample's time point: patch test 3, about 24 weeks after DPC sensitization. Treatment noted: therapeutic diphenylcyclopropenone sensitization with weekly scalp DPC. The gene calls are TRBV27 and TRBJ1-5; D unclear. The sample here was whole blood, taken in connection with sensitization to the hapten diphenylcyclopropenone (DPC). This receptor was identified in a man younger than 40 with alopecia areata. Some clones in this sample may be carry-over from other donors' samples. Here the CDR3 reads CASSSGNQPQQF. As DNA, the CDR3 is TGTGCCAGCAGTTCTGGCAATCAGCCCCAGCAATTT.